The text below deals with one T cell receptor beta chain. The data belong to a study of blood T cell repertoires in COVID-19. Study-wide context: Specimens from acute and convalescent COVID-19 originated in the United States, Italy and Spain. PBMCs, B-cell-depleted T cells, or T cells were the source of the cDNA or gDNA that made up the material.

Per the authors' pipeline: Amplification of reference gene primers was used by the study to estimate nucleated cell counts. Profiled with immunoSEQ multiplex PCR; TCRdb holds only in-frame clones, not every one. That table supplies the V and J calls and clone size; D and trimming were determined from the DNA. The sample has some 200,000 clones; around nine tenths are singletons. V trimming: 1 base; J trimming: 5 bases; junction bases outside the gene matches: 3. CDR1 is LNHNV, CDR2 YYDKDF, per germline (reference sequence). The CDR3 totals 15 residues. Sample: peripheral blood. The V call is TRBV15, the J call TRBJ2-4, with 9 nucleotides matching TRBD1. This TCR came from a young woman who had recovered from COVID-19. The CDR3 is CATSRAGQGQNIQYF. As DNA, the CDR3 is TGTGCCACCAGCAGAGCTGGACAGGGGCAAAACATTCAGTACTTC.